One and the same sample provided the 16 T cell receptor beta chains below, sequenced in a study of beta chain features in type 1 diabetes. Study outcomes and limitations: Moderately but significantly shorter TCRB CDR3s were found in Type 1 diabetes patients in all four CD4+ subsets.

Every bit of the isolated RNA underwent reverse transcription, so sequencing read expressed TCRB transcripts. The data were produced by immunoSEQ multiplex PCR, yet TCRdb's version contains in-frame clones alone and is incomplete. The data hold hundreds of thousands of clones, with more than 12% observed a single time. Their cognate antigens are unknown. Sequenced material: naive CD4+ T cells from blood. All receptors come from a man between 18 and 35 years old with type 1 diabetes.

This chain links TRBV2 with TRBJ1-4; unclear D gene. V was clipped by 8 bases and J by 7 bases, with 17 bases between them. The CDR3 contains 14 residues. Germline assignment: CDR1 SNHLY and CDR2 FYNNEI. The CDR3 is CASSRREVSEKLFF. CDR3 DNA: TGTGCCAGCTCCCGCCGGGAGGTTAGTGAAAAACTGTTTTTT.

A note on this clone: The sample carries other DNA sequences with the same CDR3. V and J are TRBV29-1 and TRBJ2-7; unclear D gene. Germline values: CDR1 SQVTM, CDR2 ANQGSEA. This CDR3 is built from 14 residues. The V and J ends lost 3 bases and 1 base respectively, with 13 bases between them. CDR3 amino acids: CSVESWGPSYEQYF. CDR3 DNA sequence: TGCAGCGTTGAGAGTTGGGGTCCGTCCTACGAGCAGTACTTC.

This clone occurred a few times. V usage is TRBV30 and J usage is TRBJ1-2, with D possibly TRBD1 on 5 matching bases. This CDR3 has 14 amino acids. Germline V gene data show CDR1 as GTSNPN and CDR2 as SVGIG (reference sequence). V lost 0 bases, J lost 7 bases, and 15 bases lay in between. Here the CDR3 reads CAWSVGRQWGGYTF. Written as DNA, the CDR3 is TGTGCCTGGAGTGTAGGAAGACAGTGGGGTGGCTACACCTTC. Based on the CDR3 plus reference TRBV30 and TRBJ1-2, the full variable domain is SQTIHQWPATLVQPVGSPLSLECTVEGTSNPNLYWYRQAAGRGLQLLFYSVGIGQISSEVPQNLSASRPQDRQFILSSKKLLLSDSGFYLCAWSVGRQWGGYTFGSGTRLTVV.

The table lists this clone with a few counts. The chain has TRBV19 and TRBJ2-1; 9 nucleotides match TRBD2. J was trimmed by 7 bases and V by 6 bases; bases with no gene match: 4. CDR1 is LNHDA, CDR2 SQIVND, per germline (reference sequence). There are 13 residues in the CDR3. CDR3 loop: CASRVAGANEQFF. The CDR3 DNA is TGTGCCAGTAGGGTAGCGGGAGCTAATGAGCAGTTCTTC.

This clone was observed a few times. This chain links TRBV7-2 with TRBJ2-7; the D is unclear. From germline, CDR1 is SGHTA and CDR2 FQGNSA. The CDR3 has 11 amino acids. The V gene lost 4 bases and the J gene lost 3 bases, with 4 bases spanning the gap. This CDR3 reads CASSWYYEQYF. The CDR3 DNA reads as TGTGCCAGCAGCTGGTACTACGAGCAGTACTTC.

The rearrangement uses TRBV7-2 and TRBJ2-2; the D gene is possibly TRBD1 (5 bases). This CDR3 has 12 residues. V was trimmed by 6 bases and J by 14 bases, leaving 16 bases between them. CDR1 and CDR2 (germline): SGHTA, FQGNSA. In DNA, the CDR3 is TGTGCCAGCAGGCGGACATCGAGTGTACTGTTTTTT. Its protein product is CASRRTSSVLFF.

CDR3: CASSHAGLAPTEAFF. CDR3 sequence (DNA): TGCGCCAGCAGCCACGCGGGACTCGCGCCCACTGAAGCTTTCTTT. The chain uses TRBV4-3 and TRBJ1-1; TRBD1 might be the D (5 bases). The ends were cut back, 3 bases at V and 4 bases at J, with 15 bases in the middle. Germline V gene data show CDR1 as LGHNA and CDR2 as YSLEER. This CDR3 contains 15 residues.

This clone was observed a few times. The chain carries TRBV6-1 and TRBJ2-7; TRBD1 is a possible D gene (5 bases). The V gene's germline CDR1 is MNHNS and CDR2 SASEGT. Trimming removed 6 bases from V and 2 bases from J, with 8 bases in between. The CDR3 loop spans 12 amino acids. The CDR3 is CASSLTAYEQYF. The CDR3 bases are TGTGCCAGCAGCTTGACAGCCTACGAGCAGTACTTC.

The V gene is TRBV4-1, the J gene TRBJ1-4; possibly TRBD1 for D (5 bases). Trimming left V 0 bases short and J 11 bases short, with 10 bases between. The CDR3 has 13 residues. Germline V gene sequence: CDR1 MGHRA, CDR2 YSYEKL. CDR3 sequence: CASSQERGGKLFF. The CDR3 nucleotides read TGCGCCAGCAGCCAAGAAAGGGGTGGGAAACTGTTTTTT.

This chain links TRBV5-4 with TRBJ2-1; 11 bases are shared with TRBD2. Germline V gives CDR1 SGHNT, CDR2 YYREEE (reference sequence). Trimming cost V 1 base and J 6 bases; bases outside gene matches: 3. This CDR3 contains 15 residues. The CDR3 here is CASSLTSGGPNEQFF. The CDR3, as DNA: TGTGCCAGCAGCTTGACTAGCGGGGGCCCCAATGAGCAGTTCTTC.

In its sample, this clone was seen a few times. At the DNA level, this CDR3 is encoded by other sequences in the same sample as well. The rearrangement links TRBV18 to TRBJ2-2; no reliable D call. The germline V and J ends were trimmed by 0 bases and 4 bases, with 3 bases remaining between them. This CDR3 is built from 13 residues. CDR1 is KGHSH, CDR2 LQKENI, per germline. CDR3 region: CASSPPSTGELFF. The CDR3 DNA sequence: TGTGCCAGCTCACCACCTAGCACCGGGGAGCTGTTTTTT. The whole variable domain, filled in from reference TRBV18 and TRBJ2-2, reads NAGVMQNPRHLVRRRGQEARLRCSPMKGHSHVYWYRQLPEEGLKFMVYLQKENIIDESGMPKERFSAEFPKEGPSILRIQQVVRGDSAAYFCASSPPSTGELFFGEGSRLTVL.

The V gene is TRBV4-3, the J gene TRBJ2-1; no reliable D call. There are 14 residues in the CDR3. Trimming left V 3 bases short and J 0 bases short, with 6 bases between. The germline V gene encodes CDR1 LGHNA and CDR2 YSLEER. The CDR3 bases are TGCGCCAGCAGCCAGACGGACTCCTACAATGAGCAGTTCTTC. Translation: CASSQTDSYNEQFF.

Only a few counts were recorded for this clone. The CDR3 spells CAWKAPVVGLLAKNIQYF. CDR3 nucleotide sequence: TGTGCCTGGAAGGCCCCTGTTGTGGGTCTACTGGCCAAAAACATTCAGTACTTC. V is TRBV30 and J is TRBJ2-4, with D unclear. This CDR3 spans 18 amino acids. Germline values: CDR1 GTSNPN, CDR2 SVGIG (reference sequence). Trimming removed 4 bases at V and 1 base at J, with 23 bases between. Supplemented by reference TRBV30 and TRBJ2-4, the full variable domain reads SQTIHQWPATLVQPVGSPLSLECTVEGTSNPNLYWYRQAAGRGLQLLFYSVGIGQISSEVPQNLSASRPQDRQFILSSKKLLLSDSGFYLCAWKAPVVGLLAKNIQYFGAGTRLSVL.

Only a few counts were recorded for this clone. V is TRBV7-9 and J is TRBJ1-6; D uncertain. Germline V CDR1 and CDR2: SEHNR, FQNEAQ (reference sequence). The CDR3 totals 14 residues. V lost 0 bases and J 8 bases, leaving 8 bases between the germline ends. The CDR3 here is CASSLASLDSPLHF. DNA of the CDR3: TGTGCCAGCAGCTTAGCATCCCTCGATTCACCCCTCCACTTT.

A few counts support this clone. This chain links TRBV25-1 with TRBJ2-3; D ambiguous. Between the trimmed V and J ends, which lost 11 bases and 2 bases, there was a span of 14 bases. CDR1 and CDR2 from the germline V gene are MGHDK and SYGVNS. This CDR3 region has 13 residues. In DNA form, the CDR3 reads TGTGCCTCCCAGCCGGCCTTCACAGATACGCAGTATTTT. Translating it yields CASQPAFTDTQYF.

The chain employs TRBV5-4 and TRBJ2-7; maybe TRBD1 (6 bases). Germline V gene data show CDR1 as SGHNT and CDR2 as YYREEE (reference sequence). The germline V and J ends were trimmed by 5 bases and 4 bases, with 10 bases remaining between them. The CDR3 runs 12 residues. Here the CDR3 DNA reads TGTGCCAGCAGATCACAGGGTTACGAGCAGTACTTC. Translation: CASRSQGYEQYF.